The TCR beta chain described here comes from a study of CD8 T cells in ankylosing spondylitis (dated by TCRdb to 2015 to 2018). With regard to the full study: To find TCR variants linked to disease, the study profiled T cell receptor beta repertoires in ankylosing spondylitis patients and healthy donors. In total, the full study cohort was made up of some 110 healthy donors and more than 20 ankylosing spondylitis patients. Samples of peripheral blood were taken, and for ankylosing spondylitis patients, synovial fluid was collected as well.

With respect to this clonotype: Its antigen remains unidentified. Base qualities were left out, and no much larger clone turns up one base away.

Here is what the overall study found, with its caveats: The disease-linked clones were reported as significantly enriched in matched synovial fluid samples from ankylosing spondylitis patients. The disease-linked clones showed a CD8+ phenotype and occurred at relatively low frequencies in peripheral blood. Blood from ankylosing spondylitis patients appeared to be characterized by a TCR beta motif made up of about 8 highly homologous amino acid variants. Some motif variants had previously been reported in the synovial fluid and blood of reactive arthritis patients, which suggests shared mechanisms of disease initiation.

The germline V gene gives CDR1 as SGHRS and CDR2 as YFSETQ. The CDR3 runs 14 residues from the cysteine to the phenylalanine. The retained sequence is limited to the CDR3, 42 bases, with the frame set at the first base. V is cut by 5 bases and J by 9 bases, and the space between the germline ends is 15 bases. The data were produced on an Illumina HiSeq 2500. Quantitative 5'-RACE with molecular barcodes was the method used to prepare the TCR beta libraries. Turning to the authors' computational methods: A new computational method based on a probabilistic model of VDJ rearrangement was used to identify disease-linked TCR variants. TCRdb reworked the public reads: Q25 trimming with fastp, MiXCR clone assembly, productive beta chains retained. A single entry per CDR3 protein holds the most common genes and DNA from its merged rows. These V and J calls originate from TCRdb's pipeline instead of the authors' own analysis. The sample has 150,000 to 200,000 distinct CDR3 sequences on record, under 15% of them singletons. Approximately 10% of the sample is taken by the ten largest.

Rearrangement joined TRBV5-1 to TRBJ1-6; no confident D gene assignment can be made. The receptor was isolated from a female donor with ankylosing spondylitis or in good health (not recorded which). The specimen sequenced was blood, either unsorted or a sorted T cell fraction (not recorded which). The DNA sequence follows: TGCGCCAGCAGGTACGTCTCGGGATCTTCACCCCTCCACTTT. Its translation reads: CASRYVSGSSPLHF. With all but the CDR3 taken from the reference TRBV5-1 and TRBJ1-6 genes, the full variable domain is: KAGVTQTPRYLIKTRGQQVTLSCSPISGHRSVSWYQQTPGQGLQFLFEYFSETQRNKGNFPGRFSGRQFSNSRSEMNVSTLELGDSALYLCASRYVSGSSPLHFGNGTRLTVT.